These T cell receptor beta chains were read from a single sample in a study of T cell repertoires in cytomegalovirus infection. TCRdb re-derived calls from the reads in MiXCR, one entry per CDR3 protein. The sample lists approximately 150,000 distinct CDR3 sequences, about 6% occurring once. The sequenced sample was PBMCs. These receptors were collected from a human donor in good health (CMV status not recorded). Some clones in this sample may be carry-over from other donors' samples. Both conserved end residues are part of each CDR3. D genes are given only for firm matches. Expanded clones get a size class; other rows say once, few or many, or leave the size out.

CDR3 DNA,CDR3 protein,D gene,V gene,J gene,clone size
TGTGCCAGCCAGCGGGGCTACAATGAGCAGTTCTTC,CASQRGYNEQFF,TRBD2,TRBV6-2/TRBV6-3,TRBJ2-1,many
TGTGCCAGCAGGTCGACAGGGGGAATTGAAGCTTTCTTT,CASRSTGGIEAFF,TRBD1,TRBV6-8,TRBJ1-1,-
TGTGCCACCAGCCCGGCACAGGGCTACGAGCAGTACTTC,CATSPAQGYEQYF,-,TRBV15,TRBJ2-7,-
TGCAGTGCTAGAGACCTAGCGGGGGGTCACAATGAGCAGTTCTTC,CSARDLAGGHNEQFF,TRBD2,TRBV20-1,TRBJ2-1,few
TGCAGCGTTTCTAGCGGGCACTACAATGAGCAGTTCTTC,CSVSSGHYNEQFF,TRBD2,TRBV29-1,TRBJ2-1,few
TGTGCCAGCAGCTTAGTCTCCGAAAACTATGGCTACACCTTC,CASSLVSENYGYTF,-,TRBV7-9,TRBJ1-2,many
TGCAGTGCCAGACAGGGGGCAGAGAGAGAGACCCAGTACTTC,CSARQGAERETQYF,TRBD1,TRBV20-1,TRBJ2-5,-
TGTGCCAGCAGCCAAGATGGTGGACAGGGATCGGAGACCCAGTACTTC,CASSQDGGQGSETQYF,TRBD1,TRBV4-2,TRBJ2-5,many
TGTGCCAGCAGCCCTAGACAGGGTGGGGATACGCAGTATTTT,CASSPRQGGDTQYF,TRBD1,TRBV5-4,TRBJ2-3,many
TGTGCCAGCAGGGTACAGGGACCTAGCAATCAGCCCCAGCATTTT,CASRVQGPSNQPQHF,-,TRBV6-2/TRBV6-3,TRBJ1-5,many
TGTGCCAGCAGTTTTGAGGGGGGGGTCAATGAGCAGTTCTTC,CASSFEGGVNEQFF,-,TRBV28,TRBJ2-1,many
TGCGCCAGCAGCTTGGGAGGCCTGGGCGAAGGTGGCTACACCTTC,CASSLGGLGEGGYTF,-,TRBV5-1,TRBJ1-2,-
TGTGCCAGCAACGTAGGAAGATACGAGCAGTACTTC,CASNVGRYEQYF,-,TRBV28,TRBJ2-7,once
TGTGCCAGCAGTTCCCAGGGAACTTATGGAACTGAAGCTTTCTTT,CASSSQGTYGTEAFF,-,TRBV7-2,TRBJ1-1,many